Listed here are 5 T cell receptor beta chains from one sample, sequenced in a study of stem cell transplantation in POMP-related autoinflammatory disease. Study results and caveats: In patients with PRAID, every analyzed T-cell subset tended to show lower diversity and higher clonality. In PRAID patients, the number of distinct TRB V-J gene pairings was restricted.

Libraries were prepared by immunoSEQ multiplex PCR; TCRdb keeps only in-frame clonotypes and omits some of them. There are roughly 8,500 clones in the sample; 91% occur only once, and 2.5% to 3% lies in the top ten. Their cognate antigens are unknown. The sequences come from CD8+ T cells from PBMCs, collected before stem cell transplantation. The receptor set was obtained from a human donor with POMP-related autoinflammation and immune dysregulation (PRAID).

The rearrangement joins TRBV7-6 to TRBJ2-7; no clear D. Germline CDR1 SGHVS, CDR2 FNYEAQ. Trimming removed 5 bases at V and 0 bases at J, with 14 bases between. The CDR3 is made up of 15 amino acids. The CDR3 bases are TGTGCCAGCAGCCCCCCCCCATGGCGCTCCTACGAGCAGTACTTC. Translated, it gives CASSPPPWRSYEQYF.

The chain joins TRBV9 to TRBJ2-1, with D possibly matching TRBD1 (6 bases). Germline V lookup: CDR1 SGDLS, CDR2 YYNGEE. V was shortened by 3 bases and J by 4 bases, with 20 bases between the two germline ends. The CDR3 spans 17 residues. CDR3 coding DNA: TGTGCCAGCAGCGCGACCCCCGGGACACACACATACAATGAGCAGTTCTTC. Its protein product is CASSATPGTHTYNEQFF.

The CDR3 protein is CASSPRGGAYEQYF. CDR3 bases: TGCGCCAGCAGCCCCCGGGGGGGGGCTTACGAGCAGTACTTC. This chain joins TRBV4-1 and TRBJ2-7; 8 nucleotides line up with TRBD2. The CDR3 length is 14 residues. Trimming removed 4 bases from V and 4 bases from J; junction bases left unmatched: 6. Germline CDR1 reads MGHRA; CDR2 reads YSYEKL.

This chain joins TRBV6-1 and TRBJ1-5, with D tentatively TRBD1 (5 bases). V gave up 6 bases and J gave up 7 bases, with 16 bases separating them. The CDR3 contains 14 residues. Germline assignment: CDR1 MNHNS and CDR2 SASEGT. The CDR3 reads CASRGPGRQQPQHF. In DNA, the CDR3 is TGTGCCAGCAGGGGTCCGGGACGCCAACAGCCCCAGCATTTT.

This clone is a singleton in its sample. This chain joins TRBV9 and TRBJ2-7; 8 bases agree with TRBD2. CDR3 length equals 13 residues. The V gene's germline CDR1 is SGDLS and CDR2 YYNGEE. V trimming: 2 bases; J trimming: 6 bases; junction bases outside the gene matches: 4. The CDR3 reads CASSVAGGSEQYF. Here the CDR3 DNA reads TGTGCCAGCAGCGTCGCGGGGGGCAGCGAGCAGTACTTC.